The clone carrying this T cell receptor (beta chain) was seen a few times. Its specificity is not known. These data originate in a study of T cell responses to AZD1222 COVID-19 vaccine. Study-level findings and limits: There were mostly white British donors and more females than males, and clonal diversity was possibly underestimated. The repertoires were collected only after the peak T cell response. Vaccination with two AZD1222 doses was followed by a rise in Spike-specific TCR breadth and depth.

The CDR3 consists of 14 residues. The germline V gene has CDR1 SGHTA and CDR2 FQGNSA. V lost 2 bases and J lost 7, with 12 bases in between. Method: immunoSEQ multiplex PCR; TCRdb's copy keeps in-frame clones and lacks some. The sample includes about 26,000 clones, about 90% of them seen just once. The V and J genes are TRBV7-2 and TRBJ2-1, with D tentatively TRBD1 (5 bases). The specimen comprised peripheral blood, sampled 28 days after the second AZD1222 dose. The source is an adult who received the AZD1222 COVID-19 vaccine. The CDR3 protein is CASSLNWGRNEQFF. CDR3 sequence (DNA): TGTGCCAGCAGCTTAAACTGGGGCAGGAATGAGCAGTTCTTC.